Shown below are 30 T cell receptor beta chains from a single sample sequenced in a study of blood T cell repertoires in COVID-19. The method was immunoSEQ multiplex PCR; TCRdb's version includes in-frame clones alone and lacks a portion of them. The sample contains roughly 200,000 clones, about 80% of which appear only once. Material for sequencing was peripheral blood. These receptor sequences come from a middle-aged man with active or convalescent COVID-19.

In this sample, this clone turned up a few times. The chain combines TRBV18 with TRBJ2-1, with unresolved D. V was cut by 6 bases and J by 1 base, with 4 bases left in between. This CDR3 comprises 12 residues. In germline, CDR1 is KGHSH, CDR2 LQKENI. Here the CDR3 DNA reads TGTGCCAGCTCTCCGTCCTACAATGAGCAGTTCTTC. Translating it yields CASSPSYNEQFF. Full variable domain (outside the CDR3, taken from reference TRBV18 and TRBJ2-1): NAGVMQNPRHLVRRRGQEARLRCSPMKGHSHVYWYRQLPEEGLKFMVYLQKENIIDESGMPKERFSAEFPKEGPSILRIQQVVRGDSAAYFCASSPSYNEQFFGPGTRLTVL.

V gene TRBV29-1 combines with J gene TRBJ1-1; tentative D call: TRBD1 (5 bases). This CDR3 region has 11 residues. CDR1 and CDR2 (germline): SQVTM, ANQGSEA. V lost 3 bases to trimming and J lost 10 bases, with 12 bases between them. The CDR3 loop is CSVEPREAAFF. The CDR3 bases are TGCAGCGTTGAGCCCAGGGAGGCAGCTTTCTTT. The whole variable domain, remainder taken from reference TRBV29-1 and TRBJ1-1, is SAVISQKPSRDICQRGTSLTIQCQVDSQVTMMFWYRQQPGQSLTLIATANQGSEATYESGFVIDKFPISRPNLTFSTLTVSNMSPEDSSIYLCSVEPREAAFFGQGTRLTVV.

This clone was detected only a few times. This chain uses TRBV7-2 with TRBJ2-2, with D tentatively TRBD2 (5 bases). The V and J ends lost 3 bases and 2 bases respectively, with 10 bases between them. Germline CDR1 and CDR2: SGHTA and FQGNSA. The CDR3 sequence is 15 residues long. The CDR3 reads CASSFQLVNTGELFF. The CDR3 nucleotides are TGTGCCAGCAGCTTCCAACTAGTCAACACCGGGGAGCTGTTTTTT.

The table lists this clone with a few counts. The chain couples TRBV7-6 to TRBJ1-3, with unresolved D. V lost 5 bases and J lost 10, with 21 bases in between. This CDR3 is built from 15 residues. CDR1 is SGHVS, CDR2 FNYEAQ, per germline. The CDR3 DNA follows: TGTGCCAGCAGCCCCCTAGGCGGTCGAGGAGCAACCATATATTTT. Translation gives CASSPLGGRGATIYF.

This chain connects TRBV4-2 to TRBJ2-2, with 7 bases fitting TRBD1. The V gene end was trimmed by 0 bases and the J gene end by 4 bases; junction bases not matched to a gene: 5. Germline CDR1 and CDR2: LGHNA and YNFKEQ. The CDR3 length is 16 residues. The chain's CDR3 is CASSQDEGALTGELFF. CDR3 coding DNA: TGTGCCAGCAGCCAAGATGAGGGGGCCCTCACCGGGGAGCTGTTTTTT.

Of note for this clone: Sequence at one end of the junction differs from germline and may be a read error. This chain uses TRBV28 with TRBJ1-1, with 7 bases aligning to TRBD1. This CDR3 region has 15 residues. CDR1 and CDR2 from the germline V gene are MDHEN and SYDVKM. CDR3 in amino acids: CASSPPGTVNNEAFF. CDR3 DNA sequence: TGTGCCAGCAGTCCGCCCGGGACAGTGAACAATGAAGCTTTCTTT. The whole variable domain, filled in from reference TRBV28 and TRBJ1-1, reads DVKVTQSSRYLVKRTGEKVFLECVQDMDHENMFWYRQDPGLGLRLIYFSYDVKMKEKGDIPEGYSVSREKKERFSLILESASTNQTSMYLCASSPPGTVNNEAFFGQGTRLTVV.

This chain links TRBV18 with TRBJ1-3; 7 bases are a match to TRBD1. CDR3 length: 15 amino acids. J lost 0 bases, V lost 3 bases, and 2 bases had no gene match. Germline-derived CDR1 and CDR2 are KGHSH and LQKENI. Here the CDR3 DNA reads TGTGCCAGCTCACCGGGACAGATCTCTGGAAACACCATATATTTT. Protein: CASSPGQISGNTIYF.

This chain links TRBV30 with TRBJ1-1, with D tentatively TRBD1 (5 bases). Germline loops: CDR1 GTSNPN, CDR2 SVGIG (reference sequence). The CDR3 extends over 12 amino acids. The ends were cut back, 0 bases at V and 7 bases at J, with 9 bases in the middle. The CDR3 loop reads CAWSVHRLEAFF. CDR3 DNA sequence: TGTGCCTGGAGTGTACACAGGCTTGAAGCTTTCTTT.

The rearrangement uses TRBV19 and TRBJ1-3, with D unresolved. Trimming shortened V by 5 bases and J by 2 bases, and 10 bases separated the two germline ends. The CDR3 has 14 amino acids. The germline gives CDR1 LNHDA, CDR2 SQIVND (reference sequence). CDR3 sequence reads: CASSETSTGNTIYF. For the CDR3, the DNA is TGTGCCAGTAGTGAGACATCCACTGGAAACACCATATATTTT.

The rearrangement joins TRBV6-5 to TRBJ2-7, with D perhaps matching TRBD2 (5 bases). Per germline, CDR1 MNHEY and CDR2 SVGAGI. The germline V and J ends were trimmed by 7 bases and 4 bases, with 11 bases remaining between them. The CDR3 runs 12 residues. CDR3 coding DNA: TGTGCCAGCACGAGGGATCGATACGAGCAGTACTTC. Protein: CASTRDRYEQYF.

CDR3 sequence: CASREQGRLNTEAFF. The CDR3 coding sequence is TGTGCCAGCAGGGAACAGGGGCGATTGAACACTGAAGCTTTCTTT. The chain uses TRBV13 and TRBJ1-1; TRBD1 matches 7 bases. Germline V gene lookup returns CDR1 PRHDT and CDR2 FYEKMQ (reference sequence). The V and J ends lost 6 bases and 0 bases, in that order; junction bases with no gene match: 7. CDR3 length: 15 amino acids. The full variable domain, completed using reference TRBV13 and TRBJ1-1, is AAGVIQSPRHLIKEKRETATLKCYPIPRHDTVYWYQQGPGQDPQFLISFYEKMQSDKGSIPDRFSAQQFSDYHSELNMSSLELGDSALYFCASREQGRLNTEAFFGQGTRLTVV.

In DNA form, the CDR3 reads TGTGCCAGCAGCGTAGGACAGGGGCTAAGGACTGAAGCTTTCTTT. This codes for CASSVGQGLRTEAFF. The chain carries TRBV9 and TRBJ1-1, with TRBD1 identical over 8 bases. The V segment lost 0 bases and the J segment 5 bases; nucleotides outside the gene matches: 6. CDR1 is SGDLS and CDR2 is YYNGEE in the germline V gene. The CDR3 is 15 residues long. Full variable domain (rest looked up from reference TRBV9 and TRBJ1-1): DSGVTQTPKHLITATGQRVTLRCSPRSGDLSVYWYQQSLDQGLQFLIQYYNGEERAKGNILERFSAQQFPDLHSELNLSSLELGDSALYFCASSVGQGLRTEAFFGQGTRLTVV.

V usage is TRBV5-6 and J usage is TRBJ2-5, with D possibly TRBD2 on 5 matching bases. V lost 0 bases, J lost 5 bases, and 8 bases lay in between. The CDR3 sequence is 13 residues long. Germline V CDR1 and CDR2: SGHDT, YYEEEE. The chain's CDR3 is CASSLGGFETQYF. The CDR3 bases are TGTGCCAGCAGCTTGGGAGGGTTCGAGACCCAGTACTTC.

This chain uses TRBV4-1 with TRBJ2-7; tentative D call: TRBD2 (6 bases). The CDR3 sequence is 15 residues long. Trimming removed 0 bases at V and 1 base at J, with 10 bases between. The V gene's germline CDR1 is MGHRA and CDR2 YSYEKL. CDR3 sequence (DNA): TGCGCCAGCAGCCAAGAGGCCGGGGGTTCCTACGAGCAGTACTTC. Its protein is CASSQEAGGSYEQYF.

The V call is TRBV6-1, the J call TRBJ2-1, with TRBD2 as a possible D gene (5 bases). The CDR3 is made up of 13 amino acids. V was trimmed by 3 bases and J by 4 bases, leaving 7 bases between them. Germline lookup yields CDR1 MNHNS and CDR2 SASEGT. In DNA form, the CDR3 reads TGTGCCAGCAGTGATGGACTTTACAATGAGCAGTTCTTC. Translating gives CASSDGLYNEQFF.

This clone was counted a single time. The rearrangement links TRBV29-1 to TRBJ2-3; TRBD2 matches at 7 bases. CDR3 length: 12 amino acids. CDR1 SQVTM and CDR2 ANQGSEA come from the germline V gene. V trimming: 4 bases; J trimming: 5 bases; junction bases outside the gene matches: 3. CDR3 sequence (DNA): TGCAGCGTTGTGTGGGGGGGAGATACGCAGTATTTT. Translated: CSVVWGGDTQYF.

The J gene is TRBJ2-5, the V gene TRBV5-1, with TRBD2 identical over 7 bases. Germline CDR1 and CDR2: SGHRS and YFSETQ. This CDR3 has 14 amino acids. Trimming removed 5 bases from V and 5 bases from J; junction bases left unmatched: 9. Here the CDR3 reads CASSRGAGRETQYF. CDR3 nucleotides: TGCGCCAGCAGTCGGGGAGCGGGGCGTGAGACCCAGTACTTC.

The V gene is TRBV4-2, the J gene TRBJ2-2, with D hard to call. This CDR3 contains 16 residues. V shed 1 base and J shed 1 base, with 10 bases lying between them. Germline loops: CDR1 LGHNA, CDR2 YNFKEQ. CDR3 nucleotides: TGTGCCAGCAGCCAAGGGCAGGCCAAGAACACCGGGGAGCTGTTTTTT. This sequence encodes CASSQGQAKNTGELFF.

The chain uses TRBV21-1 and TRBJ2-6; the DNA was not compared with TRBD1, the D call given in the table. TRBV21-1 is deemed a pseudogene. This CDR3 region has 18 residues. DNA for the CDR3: TGTGCCAGGGGGACCGGACAGGGGACGGACTCTGGGGCCAACGTCCTGACTTTC. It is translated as CARGTGQGTDSGANVLTF.

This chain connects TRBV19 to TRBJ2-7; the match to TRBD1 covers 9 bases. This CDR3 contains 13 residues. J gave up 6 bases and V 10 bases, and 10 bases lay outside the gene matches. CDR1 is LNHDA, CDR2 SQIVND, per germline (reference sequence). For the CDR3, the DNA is TGTGCCACGGGGACAGGGTTCTTTTCCGAGCAGTACTTC. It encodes CATGTGFFSEQYF.

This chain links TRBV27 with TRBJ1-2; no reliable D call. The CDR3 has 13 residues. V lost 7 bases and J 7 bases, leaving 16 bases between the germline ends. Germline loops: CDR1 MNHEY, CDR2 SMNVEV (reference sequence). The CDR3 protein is CASTAEGGFGYTF. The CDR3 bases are TGTGCCAGCACGGCCGAGGGAGGTTTTGGCTACACCTTC.

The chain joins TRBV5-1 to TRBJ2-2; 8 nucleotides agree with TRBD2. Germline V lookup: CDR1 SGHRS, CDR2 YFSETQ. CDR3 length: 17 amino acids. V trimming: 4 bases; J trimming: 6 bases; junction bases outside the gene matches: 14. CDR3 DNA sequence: TGCGCCAGCAGCCCACCGCTAGCGGGCCACCAGTCCGGGGAGCTGTTTTTT. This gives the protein CASSPPLAGHQSGELFF.

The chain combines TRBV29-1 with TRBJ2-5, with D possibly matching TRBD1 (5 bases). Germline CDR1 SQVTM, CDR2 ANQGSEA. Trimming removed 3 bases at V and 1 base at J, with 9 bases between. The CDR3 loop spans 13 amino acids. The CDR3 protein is CSVDDRGQETQYF. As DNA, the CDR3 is TGCAGCGTTGATGATAGGGGCCAAGAGACCCAGTACTTC.

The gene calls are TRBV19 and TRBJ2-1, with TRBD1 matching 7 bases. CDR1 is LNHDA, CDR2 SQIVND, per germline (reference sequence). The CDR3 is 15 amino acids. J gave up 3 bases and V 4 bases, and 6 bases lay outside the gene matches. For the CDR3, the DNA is TGTGCCAGTAGTACCGGGGACAGTTACTACAATGAGCAGTTCTTC. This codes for CASSTGDSYYNEQFF.

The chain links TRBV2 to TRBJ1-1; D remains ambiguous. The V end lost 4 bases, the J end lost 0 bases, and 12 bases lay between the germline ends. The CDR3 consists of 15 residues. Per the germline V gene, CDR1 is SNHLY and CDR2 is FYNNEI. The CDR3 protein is CASSGQRLLNTEAFF. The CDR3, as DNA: TGTGCCAGCAGTGGTCAGCGGTTGTTGAACACTGAAGCTTTCTTT.

CDR3 nucleotide sequence: TGTGCCAGCAGTTGGGGGGGTAGAAGTACCGGGGAGCTGTTTTTT. Translation: CASSWGGRSTGELFF. The V call is TRBV6-2 or TRBV6-3, the J call TRBJ2-2, with 7 bases aligning to TRBD2. The CDR3 length is 15 residues. Germline lookup yields CDR1 MNHEY and CDR2 SVGEGT. V dropped 4 bases and J dropped 5; count of bases not matched to a gene: 7.

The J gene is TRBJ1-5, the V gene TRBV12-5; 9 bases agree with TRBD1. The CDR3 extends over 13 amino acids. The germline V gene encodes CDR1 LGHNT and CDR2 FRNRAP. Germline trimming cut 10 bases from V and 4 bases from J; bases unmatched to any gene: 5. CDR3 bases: TGTGCTACCACGGGACAGGGTAATCAGCCCCAGCATTTT. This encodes CATTGQGNQPQHF.

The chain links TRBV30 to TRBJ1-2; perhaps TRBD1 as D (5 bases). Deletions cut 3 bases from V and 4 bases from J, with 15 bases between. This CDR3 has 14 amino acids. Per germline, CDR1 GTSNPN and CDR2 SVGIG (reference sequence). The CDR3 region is CAWSSSRERYGYTF. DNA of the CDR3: TGTGCCTGGAGCTCATCCAGGGAACGCTATGGCTACACCTTC.

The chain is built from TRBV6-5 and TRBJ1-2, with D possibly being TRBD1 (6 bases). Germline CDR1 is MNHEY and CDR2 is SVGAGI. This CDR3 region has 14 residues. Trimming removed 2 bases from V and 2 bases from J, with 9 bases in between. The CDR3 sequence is CASSYGGANYGYTF. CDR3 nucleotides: TGTGCCAGCAGTTACGGGGGGGCGAACTATGGCTACACCTTC.

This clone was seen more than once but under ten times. The DNA of the CDR3 is TGTGCCAGCAGGCTGGGCGGGACTAGTAACGAGCAGTTCTTC. It yields the protein CASRLGGTSNEQFF. J is TRBJ2-1 and V is TRBV7-3; 8 bases are a match to TRBD2. CDR1 is SGHTA and CDR2 is FQGTGA in the germline V gene. Losses at the gene ends were 6 bases for V and 10 bases for J; bases not matched to a gene: 11. The length of the CDR3 is 14 residues.